These T cell receptor beta chains were read from a single sample in a study of post-analysis software for immune sequencing data. Via MiXCR, TCRdb re-called the PCR reads, giving one row per CDR3 protein. The sample consists of hundreds of thousands of distinct CDR3 sequences, roughly three fifths of them appearing once. The sequenced sample consisted of blood. The receptors shown here come from a girl aged 2 to 10 with multiple sclerosis. Each CDR3 is given with its conserved first and last residue. The D gene is left open where the match is weak. Some rows mark clone size as missing; the rest say once, few, many or name a class of expanded clone.

clone size	V gene	D gene	J gene	CDR3 DNA	CDR3 protein
NA	TRBV4-2	NA	TRBJ2-7	TGTGCCAGCAGCCAGGCGCAGGGCTCCTACGAGCAGTACTTC	CASSQAQGSYEQYF
NA	TRBV5-1	NA	TRBJ2-1	TGCGCCAGCAGCTTGGAGGTCACAGACCATGAGCAGTTCTTC	CASSLEVTDHEQFF
NA	TRBV15	TRBD1	TRBJ2-3	TGTGCCACCAGCACGCGGGACAGGGGAATCACAGATACGCAGTATTTT	CATSTRDRGITDTQYF
NA	TRBV6-5	NA	TRBJ2-1	TGTGCCAGCAGTTACTCGGTGAAGGGCTACCGCTCCTACAATGAGCAGTTCTTC	CASSYSVKGYRSYNEQFF
NA	TRBV29-1	TRBD1	TRBJ1-1	TGCAGCGTTAGGGCGGGGACAGGGGTATTATTCGGTGAAGCTTTCTTT	CSVRAGTGVLFGEAFF
NA	TRBV6-2/TRBV6-3	TRBD2	TRBJ2-1	TGTGCCAGCAAGGTAGCGGGCTCCTACAATGAGCAGTTCTTC	CASKVAGSYNEQFF
NA	TRBV15	NA	TRBJ2-3	TGTGCCACCAACACCAGCCGAAGCACAGATACGCAGTATTTT	CATNTSRSTDTQYF
NA	TRBV7-2	TRBD2	TRBJ2-1	TGTGCCAGCAGCTTGGCGGGAGTAAATGAGCAGTTCTTC	CASSLAGVNEQFF
NA	TRBV6-1	NA	TRBJ2-1	TGTGCCATCGGCGAGCGGGTTCCCTACAATGAGCAGTTCTTC	CAIGERVPYNEQFF
NA	TRBV5-1	NA	TRBJ2-7	TGCGCCAGCAGTTTCCAGGACGCCCCCATAGGTGAGCAGTACTTC	CASSFQDAPIGEQYF
once	TRBV6-6	NA	TRBJ2-5	TGTGCCAGCAGCGAATTACGGGGTTACGAGACCCAGTACTTC	CASSELRGYETQYF
NA	TRBV28	NA	TRBJ2-7	TGTGCCAGCGGGTCAAACCCCGGGATCCCGTACGAGCAGTACTTC	CASGSNPGIPYEQYF
NA	TRBV7-2	NA	TRBJ2-5	TGTGCCAGCAGCCCCTACTCGGAGACCCAGTACTTC	CASSPYSETQYF
NA	TRBV12-3/TRBV12-4	NA	TRBJ1-1	TGTGCCAGCAGCCTATACAGGGAGGGCACTGAAGCTTTCTTT	CASSLYREGTEAFF
few	TRBV11-2	NA	TRBJ2-1	TGTGCCAGCAACCAAGGGAGCAGGAGCTCCTACAATGAGCAGTTCTTC	CASNQGSRSSYNEQFF